Below, 21 T cell receptor beta chains from the same sample are listed, as sequenced in a study of blood T cells in healthy people across ages. For the second PCR, which ran for roughly 7 to 11 cycles, a sample-barcoded 5' primer and a J-beta primer mix were used. TCRdb recomputed calls from the 5' RACE reads with MiXCR, one row per CDR3 protein. Of about 1,400,000 distinct CDR3 sequences listed, 35% to 45% are singletons. The specimen was blood. All receptors derive from a woman aged 18-35 years in good health.

This clonotype came up many times. The V gene is TRBV25-1, the J gene TRBJ2-5, with TRBD2 matching 8 bases. This CDR3 comprises 15 residues. Germline V gene data show CDR1 as MGHDK and CDR2 as SYGVNS. V trimming: 10 bases; J trimming: 5 bases; junction bases outside the gene matches: 15. In nucleotides, the CDR3 is TGTGCCACCGCCCCCCGTGAGGGACTAGGGGAGACCCAGTACTTC. Its protein is CATAPREGLGETQYF.

This clonotype was observed a few times. The genes are TRBV3-1 and TRBJ2-1, with 9 bases that match TRBD2. The ends lost 4 bases at V and 8 bases at J; junction bases unmatched: 6. Germline CDR1 LGHDT, CDR2 YNNKEL (reference sequence). There are 14 residues in the CDR3. CDR3 protein: CASSRAGGGDEQFF. CDR3 bases: TGTGCCAGCAGCCGAGCGGGAGGCGGGGATGAGCAGTTCTTC.

This clonotype was seen a few times. V and J are TRBV29-1 and TRBJ2-2; tentatively, D is TRBD2 (6 bases). V was cut by 4 bases and J by 0 bases, with 18 bases left in between. CDR3 length: 17 residues. Germline loops: CDR1 SQVTM, CDR2 ANQGSEA. The CDR3 region has the DNA TGCAGCGTTGTTCAAGCGGGCGAGCCAACGAACACCGGGGAGCTGTTTTTT. As protein: CSVVQAGEPTNTGELFF.

The sample holds a few counts of this clonotype. The DNA of the CDR3 is TGTGCCAGCAGACTCGGGGGGGTCTCCTTTTACAATGAGCAGTTCTTC. Protein product: CASRLGGVSFYNEQFF. V gene TRBV5-5 combines with J gene TRBJ2-1; TRBD2 aligns across 8 bases. CDR1 and CDR2 (germline): SGHKS, YYEKEE (reference sequence). The trim removed 5 bases at V and 4 bases at J, leaving 11 bases unmatched. The CDR3 sequence is 16 residues long.

The chain is built from TRBV20-1 and TRBJ1-4; 7 nucleotides align to TRBD1. The CDR3 length is 16 residues. The V gene end was trimmed by 2 bases and the J gene end by 6 bases; junction bases not matched to a gene: 12. CDR1 and CDR2 (germline): DFQATT, SNEGSKA (reference sequence). CDR3: CSARIGGRRGDEKLFF. For the CDR3, the DNA is TGCAGTGCTAGAATCGGTGGTCGCAGGGGGGATGAAAAACTGTTTTTT.

This clonotype came up a few times. The chain recombines TRBV6-1 with TRBJ1-1; 10 nucleotides match TRBD1. Germline CDR1 and CDR2: MNHNS and SASEGT. J was trimmed by 6 bases and V by 5 bases; bases with no gene match: 6. The CDR3 totals 14 residues. For the CDR3, the DNA is TGTGCCAGCAGTTGGGACAGGGGAAATGCTGAAGCTTTCTTT. As protein: CASSWDRGNAEAFF.

This chain uses TRBV5-1 with TRBJ1-5; perhaps TRBD1 as D (6 bases). The germline V gene encodes CDR1 SGHRS and CDR2 YFSETQ. The V and J ends lost 0 bases and 3 bases respectively, with 10 bases between them. This CDR3 has 15 residues. The CDR3 is CASSLEGQVNQPQHF. The DNA for the CDR3 is TGCGCCAGCAGCTTGGAGGGACAAGTCAATCAGCCCCAGCATTTT.

CDR3 sequence reads: CASGKQGAGISYEQYF. The DNA for the CDR3 is TGTGCCAGCGGAAAACAAGGAGCAGGAATCTCCTACGAGCAGTACTTC. The rearrangement links TRBV7-9 to TRBJ2-7; D is uncertain. The CDR3 contains 16 residues. V shed 8 bases and J shed 0 bases, with 20 bases lying between them. CDR1 is SEHNR and CDR2 is FQNEAQ in the germline V gene (reference sequence).

The chain joins TRBV20-1 to TRBJ1-2, with D perhaps matching TRBD1 (5 bases). The V end was cut by 3 bases, the J end by 2 bases, with 10 bases between. Per the germline V gene, CDR1 is DFQATT and CDR2 is SNEGSKA (reference sequence). This CDR3 has 13 residues. The CDR3 region is CSASTPGNYGYTF. As DNA, the CDR3 is TGCAGTGCTAGTACCCCAGGGAACTATGGCTACACCTTC.

This clonotype was found a few times. The chain couples TRBV29-1 to TRBJ1-2, with D possibly being TRBD1 (6 bases). The V end was cut by 4 bases, the J end by 8 bases, with 17 bases between. The germline CDR1 and CDR2 sequences are SQVTM and ANQGSEA. This CDR3 region has 13 residues. Here the CDR3 DNA reads TGCAGCGTTGTGGCTGCAGGGGCGGGAGGCTACACCTTC. Protein: CSVVAAGAGGYTF.

This clonotype was seen a handful of times. The chain employs TRBV2 and TRBJ2-1; 8 bases line up with TRBD2. Germline-derived CDR1 and CDR2 are SNHLY and FYNNEI. Unmatched junction bases numbered 8, after V lost 7 bases and J lost 3 bases. The CDR3 loop spans 15 amino acids. CDR3 coding DNA: TGTGCCAGCACCCAAGGGACTAGGAACTACAATGAGCAGTTCTTC. Protein sequence: CASTQGTRNYNEQFF. Together with reference TRBV2 and TRBJ2-1, the CDR3 gives the full variable domain: EPEVTQTPSHQVTQMGQEVILRCVPISNHLYFYWYRQILGQKVEFLVSFYNNEISEKSEIFDDQFSVERPDGSNFTLKIRSTKLEDSAMYFCASTQGTRNYNEQFFGPGTRLTVL.

This clonotype appeared a few times. The chain carries TRBV5-1 and TRBJ1-2; D uncertain. Germline CDR1 is SGHRS and CDR2 is YFSETQ. Trimming removed 1 base at V and 8 bases at J, with 9 bases between. The CDR3 is 12 amino acids. CDR3 DNA sequence: TGCGCCAGCAGCTTGTTGCAAGAGGGCTACACCTTC. Protein product: CASSLLQEGYTF.

The DNA of the CDR3 is TGTGCCACCAGCAGAGAGGTTATGGGGGGTCGGAGCTCCTACAATGAGCAGTTCTTC. This encodes CATSREVMGGRSSYNEQFF. The rearrangement links TRBV15 to TRBJ2-1, with D maybe TRBD2 (6 bases). Looked up from germline, CDR1 is LNHNV and CDR2 is YYDKDF (reference sequence). This CDR3 is built from 19 residues. Trimming stripped 0 bases from V and 0 bases from J, with 18 bases between. The whole variable domain, remainder taken from reference TRBV15 and TRBJ2-1, is DAMVIQNPRYQVTQFGKPVTLSCSQTLNHNVMYWYQQKSSQAPKLLFHYYDKDFNNEADTPDNFQSRRPNTSFCFLDIRSPGLGDTAMYLCATSREVMGGRSSYNEQFFGPGTRLTVL.

The chain is built from TRBV10-3 and TRBJ2-7; 10 bases align to TRBD1. Germline CDR1 ENHRY, CDR2 SYGVKD. CDR3 length: 16 residues. V was pared by 8 bases and J by 1 base, with 11 bases of the junction left unmatched. CDR3 nucleotide sequence: TGTGCCATCGGAGAGACAGGGGGCTTGGGTTCCTACGAGCAGTACTTC. This gives the protein CAIGETGGLGSYEQYF.

In its sample, this clonotype was seen a few times. The chain employs TRBV7-2 and TRBJ2-7; possibly TRBD1 or TRBD2 for D (5 bases each). The V gene lost 4 bases and the J gene lost 4 bases, with 14 bases spanning the gap. Germline lookup yields CDR1 SGHTA and CDR2 FQGNSA. The CDR3 loop spans 14 amino acids. CDR3 amino acids: CASSYGTKSYEQYF. CDR3 in DNA: TGTGCCAGCAGCTACGGGACCAAGTCGTACGAGCAGTACTTC.

V and J are TRBV4-1 and TRBJ2-2; D gene ambiguous. V was clipped by 0 bases and J by 4 bases, with 3 bases between them. Germline CDR1 is MGHRA and CDR2 is YSYEKL. This CDR3 region has 13 residues. The CDR3: CASSQEITGELFF. The CDR3 coding sequence is TGCGCCAGCAGCCAAGAAATCACCGGGGAGCTGTTTTTT.

This clonotype occurred a few times. The chain uses TRBV5-1 and TRBJ1-2, with 7 bases aligning to TRBD1. Trimming removed 1 base from V and 7 bases from J; junction bases left unmatched: 16. Per the germline V gene, CDR1 is SGHRS and CDR2 is YFSETQ. The CDR3 is made up of 17 amino acids. The CDR3 reads CASSLTAGGEIIGGYTF. In DNA, the CDR3 is TGCGCCAGCAGCTTGACGGCAGGGGGGGAAATAATCGGTGGCTACACCTTC.

This clonotype came up a few times. The V and J genes are TRBV20-1 and TRBJ2-3; D is unclear. The CDR3 has 13 residues. Germline V gene lookup returns CDR1 DFQATT and CDR2 SNEGSKA (reference sequence). V gave up 1 base and J gave up 6 bases, with 11 bases separating them. This CDR3 reads CSARGVGLDTQYF. CDR3 DNA sequence: TGCAGTGCTAGAGGAGTTGGGTTGGATACGCAGTATTTT.

This clonotype occurred a few times. One junction end disagrees with the germline gene, perhaps due to a read error. The V gene is TRBV6-5, the J gene TRBJ1-1, with D uncertain. The CDR3 is made up of 14 amino acids. Germline CDR1 reads MNHEY; CDR2 reads SVGAGI. CDR3 nucleotide sequence: TGTGCCAGCAGTGACTCGTCCGGGGTACCTGAAGCTTTCTTT. Protein sequence: CASSDSSGVPEAFF.

The table lists this clonotype with a few counts. CDR3 residues: CASSVAPSGSVYEQYF. CDR3 in DNA: TGTGCCAGCAGCGTAGCTCCTAGCGGGTCGGTTTACGAGCAGTACTTC. The V call is TRBV9, the J call TRBJ2-7, with TRBD2 identical over 8 bases. Germline V CDR1 and CDR2: SGDLS, YYNGEE. J gave up 4 bases and V 0 bases, and 9 bases lay outside the gene matches. The CDR3 is made up of 16 amino acids.

The table lists this clonotype with a few counts. The J gene is TRBJ2-3, the V gene TRBV29-1; D remains ambiguous. Germline CDR1 is SQVTM and CDR2 is ANQGSEA. The V end lost 3 bases, the J end lost 5 bases, and 12 bases lay between the germline ends. The CDR3 is 13 residues long. The CDR3 loop reads CSVDRLGLDTQYF. The CDR3 DNA reads TGCAGCGTTGATCGGCTAGGCCTAGATACGCAGTATTTT.